The 32 T cell receptor beta chains in this list originate from one sample, sequenced in a study of control samples from healthy donors and cancer patients (dated by TCRdb to 2018 to 2021). Library preparation was by the immunoSEQ multiplex PCR assay. The table comes from immuneACCESS by way of TCRdb, which keeps in-frame sequences with V and J called. Part of the clones is missing from these tables; in studies checked, under half for an unresolved V gene and the rest for unknown reasons. The table for this sample lists fewer than 200,000 clones; almost 90% of them were counted only once. The top ten hold more than 1.3% of the sample. Material for sequencing was blood. The receptor source for this set is a woman aged 45-65 years in good health.

V usage is TRBV6-5 and J usage is TRBJ1-5; perhaps TRBD1 as D (5 bases). V shed 7 bases and J shed 1 base, with 11 bases lying between them. The CDR3 contains 14 residues. From germline, CDR1 is MNHEY and CDR2 SVGAGI. The CDR3 protein is CASKGGESNQPQHF. In DNA form, the CDR3 reads TGTGCCAGCAAGGGAGGGGAGAGCAATCAGCCCCAGCATTTT.

The chain combines TRBV25-1 with TRBJ1-2, with D perhaps TRBD1 (5 bases). Trimming removed 4 bases at V and 0 bases at J, with 6 bases between. CDR1 MGHDK and CDR2 SYGVNS come from the germline V gene. This CDR3 has 13 amino acids. The CDR3 is CASSVGANYGYTF. CDR3 nucleotides: TGTGCCAGCAGTGTAGGGGCTAACTATGGCTACACCTTC.

This clone was seen only once. This chain uses TRBV7-2 with TRBJ2-5; D unclear. Germline-derived CDR1 and CDR2 are SGHTA and FQGNSA. The CDR3 has 11 amino acids. The ends were cut back, 5 bases at V and 5 bases at J, with 6 bases in the middle. The CDR3 sequence: CASSVIETQYF. The CDR3 DNA follows: TGTGCCAGCAGCGTAATCGAGACCCAGTACTTC.

The chain recombines TRBV5-1 with TRBJ1-1; D unresolved. CDR1 and CDR2 from the germline V gene are SGHRS and YFSETQ. This CDR3 is 14 amino acids long. V dropped 1 base and J dropped 1 base, with 8 bases sitting between them. The CDR3 sequence is CASSLLGRNTEAFF. Written as DNA, the CDR3 is TGCGCCAGCAGCTTGTTAGGGAGGAACACTGAAGCTTTCTTT.

The rearrangement joins TRBV15 to TRBJ2-5; 10 bases are a match to TRBD2. CDR1 and CDR2 (germline): LNHNV, YYDKDF (reference sequence). The CDR3 totals 18 residues. V trimming: 5 bases; J trimming: 8 bases; junction bases outside the gene matches: 20. This chain's CDR3 is CATSPSSSGRDPLGTQYF. The CDR3 DNA sequence: TGTGCCACCAGCCCTAGTAGCAGCGGGAGGGACCCGTTGGGAACCCAGTACTTC.

The rearrangement links TRBV27 to TRBJ1-5, with 9 positions matching TRBD1. CDR3 length equals 16 residues. Per germline, CDR1 MNHEY and CDR2 SMNVEV (reference sequence). The junction had 10 bases not matched to a gene; V was cut back by 4 bases and J by 6 bases. For the CDR3, the DNA is TGTGCCAGCAGTTACACACTCGGGACAGGGAGTCAGCCCCAGCATTTT. This translates into CASSYTLGTGSQPQHF.

This clone was detected only a few times. The gene calls are TRBV28 and TRBJ1-5, with D uncertain. The V gene's germline CDR1 is MDHEN and CDR2 SYDVKM. The CDR3 loop spans 13 amino acids. Deletions cut 3 bases from V and 7 bases from J, with 10 bases between. The CDR3 DNA reads TGTGCCAGCAGTTTGATCTTCGGGCAGCCCCAGCATTTT. Encoded protein: CASSLIFGQPQHF.

For this clone: A read error may account for a junction end that differs from germline. The gene calls are TRBV5-6 and TRBJ1-3; tentative D call: TRBD1 (6 bases). Germline values: CDR1 SGHDT, CDR2 YYEEEE. The CDR3 spans 14 residues. DNA of the CDR3: TGTGCCAGCGGCTTGCGGGGGGGCGGAAACACCATATATTTT. This encodes CASGLRGGGNTIYF.

CDR3 bases: TGTGCCAGCAGCGCAGACAGGGGAATCGCGTGGACTACCTACGAGCAGTACTTC. The encoded protein is CASSADRGIAWTTYEQYF. The chain combines TRBV5-4 with TRBJ2-7; 8 nucleotides align to TRBD1. The CDR3 covers 18 residues. J lost 2 bases, V lost 4 bases, and 17 bases had no gene match. Germline CDR1 is SGHNT and CDR2 is YYREEE (reference sequence).

The rearrangement links TRBV19 to TRBJ2-1; D could derive from TRBD1 or TRBD2 (5 bases each). This CDR3 is built from 16 residues. The germline V gene encodes CDR1 LNHDA and CDR2 SQIVND (reference sequence). V shed 5 bases and J shed 1 base, with 15 bases lying between them. This CDR3 reads CASSPRGDGSYNEQFF. The CDR3, as DNA: TGTGCCAGTAGTCCCCGAGGGGACGGGTCCTACAATGAGCAGTTCTTC.

This clone has just one count. V gene TRBV12-2 combines with J gene TRBJ2-1; no check of the table's D call, TRBD1, against the DNA was made. TRBV12-2 represents a pseudogene. This CDR3 is built from 11 residues. CDR3 sequence reads: CASPSPNEQFF. The DNA for the CDR3 is TGTGCAAGTCCCAGTCCCAATGAGCAGTTCTTC.

This chain links TRBV5-8 with TRBJ2-5; D is unresolved. Germline CDR1 is SGHTS and CDR2 is YDEGEE. The CDR3 spans 12 residues. The V end lost 4 bases, the J end lost 4 bases, and 8 bases lay between the germline ends. The CDR3 region is CASSRLGETQYF. The CDR3 DNA follows: TGTGCCAGCAGCCGGCTTGGAGAGACCCAGTACTTC.

This clone was observed a single time. This chain uses TRBV28 with TRBJ1-3, with TRBD1 identical over 9 bases. The germline V gene encodes CDR1 MDHEN and CDR2 SYDVKM. This CDR3 is 16 amino acids long. V gave up 5 bases and J gave up 0 bases; unmatched junction bases: 5. CDR3 sequence reads: CASSPGDRASGNTIYF. Written as DNA, the CDR3 is TGTGCCAGCAGTCCCGGGGACAGGGCCTCTGGAAACACCATATATTTT.

V usage is TRBV6-2 or TRBV6-3 and J usage is TRBJ1-1; possibly TRBD1 for D (6 bases). V was clipped by 8 bases and J by 8 bases, with 21 bases between them. The CDR3 sequence is 14 residues long. Germline lookup yields CDR1 MNHEY and CDR2 SVGEGT. CDR3 region: CASGSRQVSIEAFF. As DNA, the CDR3 is TGTGCCAGCGGTTCCAGACAGGTTAGCATAGAAGCTTTCTTT.

The chain has TRBV6-2 or TRBV6-3 and TRBJ1-2; D is undetermined. The germline gives CDR1 MNHEY, CDR2 SVGEGT. V was clipped by 6 bases and J by 8 bases, with 19 bases between them. The CDR3 spans 14 residues. The CDR3 DNA follows: TGTGCCAGCAGCACCCCGGGGATGCCTGGCGGCTACACCTTC. This gives the protein CASSTPGMPGGYTF.

The V and J genes are TRBV4-3 and TRBJ2-7; 8 nucleotides align to TRBD1. The CDR3 is made up of 13 amino acids. CDR1 and CDR2 from the germline V gene are LGHNA and YSLEER. J gave up 7 bases and V 2 bases, and 4 bases lay outside the gene matches. The CDR3 reads CASSQQGAREQYF. CDR3 nucleotides: TGCGCCAGCAGCCAACAGGGGGCGAGGGAGCAGTACTTC.

V gene TRBV7-3 combines with J gene TRBJ2-5; a possible D gene is TRBD2 (5 bases). Trimming removed 5 bases at V and 5 bases at J, with 12 bases between. Germline-derived CDR1 and CDR2 are SGHTA and FQGTGA. The CDR3 consists of 13 residues. The CDR3 spells CASSATSFETQYF. The CDR3 DNA is TGTGCCAGCAGCGCCACTAGTTTTGAGACCCAGTACTTC.

The chain is built from TRBV19 and TRBJ2-7; D might be TRBD2 (6 bases). This CDR3 spans 13 amino acids. Germline values: CDR1 LNHDA, CDR2 SQIVND (reference sequence). With 7 bases removed from V and 3 bases from J, the gap between germline ends came to 13 bases. In DNA, the CDR3 is TGTGCCAGTACCCTCGGCGGGAACTACGAGCAGTACTTC. As protein: CASTLGGNYEQYF.

The chain couples TRBV5-8 to TRBJ1-4, with 8 positions matching TRBD1. The length of the CDR3 is 17 residues. J was trimmed by 6 bases and V by 0 bases; bases with no gene match: 10. Germline lookup yields CDR1 SGHTS and CDR2 YDEGEE. The CDR3 DNA reads as TGTGCCAGCAGCTTGGCCCAGGGGGCTGGGTTATATGAAAAACTGTTTTTT. Protein: CASSLAQGAGLYEKLFF.

This clone was seen a few times. CDR3 protein: CASSVGEVPNTEAFF. In DNA form, the CDR3 reads TGTGCCAGCAGCGTAGGAGAGGTCCCGAACACTGAAGCTTTCTTT. The gene calls are TRBV9 and TRBJ1-1; no reliable D call. V shed 0 bases and J shed 1 base, with 10 bases lying between them. The CDR3 covers 15 residues. From germline, CDR1 is SGDLS and CDR2 YYNGEE.

This chain links TRBV6-2 or TRBV6-3 with TRBJ2-7; D unresolved. Germline assignment: CDR1 MNHEY and CDR2 SVGEGT. V was cut by 0 bases and J by 7 bases, with 7 bases left in between. The CDR3 consists of 12 residues. The CDR3 loop is CASSYSYGEQYF. The CDR3 DNA sequence: TGTGCCAGCAGTTACTCCTACGGGGAGCAGTACTTC.

CDR3 nucleotides: TGTGCCACTGGACTAGCGGGAGACACCGGGGAGCTGTTTTTT. Protein sequence: CATGLAGDTGELFF. The chain joins TRBV19 to TRBJ2-2; 13 positions match TRBD2. The germline V gene has CDR1 LNHDA and CDR2 SQIVND (reference sequence). This CDR3 comprises 14 residues. Trimming cost V 10 bases and J 3 bases; bases outside gene matches: 2.

The table lists this clone with a few counts. The chain joins TRBV19 to TRBJ1-6, with D possibly TRBD1 on 5 matching bases. The V and J ends lost 5 bases and 4 bases respectively, with 12 bases between them. CDR1 is LNHDA and CDR2 is SQIVND in the germline V gene (reference sequence). This CDR3 has 15 residues. The CDR3 DNA sequence: TGTGCCAGTAGTCAGGGTCGGGGTTATAATTCACCCCTCCACTTT. Translated: CASSQGRGYNSPLHF. The complete variable domain, with remaining parts taken from reference TRBV19 and TRBJ1-6, reads DGGITQSPKYLFRKEGQNVTLSCEQNLNHDAMYWYRQDPGQGLRLIYYSQIVNDFQKGDIAEGYSVSREKKESFPLTVTSAQKNPTAFYLCASSQGRGYNSPLHFGNGTRLTVT.

The chain recombines TRBV28 with TRBJ1-6; the D gene is possibly TRBD1 (6 bases). The CDR3 extends over 14 amino acids. Trimming pared 3 bases from V and 10 bases from J, leaving 13 bases between. Germline CDR1 reads MDHEN; CDR2 reads SYDVKM. CDR3 sequence: CASSFAGGRSPLHF. The CDR3 DNA is TGTGCCAGCAGTTTTGCCGGGGGCCGCTCACCCCTCCACTTT.

The sample holds a few counts of this clone. The chain uses TRBV5-3 and TRBJ1-3; D is perhaps TRBD1 (5 bases). TRBV5-3 is noted as an ORF with a role that remains uncertain. CDR3 length: 18 amino acids. V lost 0 bases to trimming and J lost 4 bases, with 20 bases between them. CDR3 coding DNA: TGTGCCAGAAGCTTGGCCGGGGGTGGCCTCATCCTAGGAAACACCATATATTTT. Its translation is CARSLAGGGLILGNTIYF.

The rearrangement uses TRBV4-1 and TRBJ1-5; D gene ambiguous. The V gene's germline CDR1 is MGHRA and CDR2 YSYEKL. Trimming took off 0 bases at V and 9 bases at J, with 15 bases between the two ends. The CDR3 spans 15 residues. The CDR3, as DNA: TGCGCCAGCAGCCAAGATCCCAGCTTCCTCAGGCCCCAGCATTTT. Its protein is CASSQDPSFLRPQHF.

This clone was seen at least ten times. The rearrangement joins TRBV30 to TRBJ1-2; 7 bases are a match to TRBD1. The CDR3 runs to 13 residues. V shed 2 bases and J 1 base; nucleotides not matched to a gene: 1. Germline V gene lookup returns CDR1 GTSNPN and CDR2 SVGIG (reference sequence). The CDR3 bases are TGTGCCTGGAGTACAGGGGTTAACTATGGCTACACCTTC. It yields the protein CAWSTGVNYGYTF.

This chain joins TRBV19 and TRBJ2-3, with D unresolved. Trimming left V 4 bases short and J 5 bases short, with 4 bases between. This CDR3 region has 11 residues. Germline CDR1 is LNHDA and CDR2 is SQIVND (reference sequence). This chain's CDR3 is CASSTLDTQYF. The CDR3 DNA reads as TGTGCCAGTAGTACCCTAGATACGCAGTATTTT.

The chain has TRBV28 and TRBJ1-5; no clear D gene. Germline lookup yields CDR1 MDHEN and CDR2 SYDVKM. Trimming stripped 2 bases from V and 2 bases from J, with 7 bases between. This CDR3 contains 14 residues. This chain's CDR3 is CASSLGFGNQPQHF. The CDR3 coding sequence is TGTGCCAGCAGTTTAGGTTTCGGCAATCAGCCCCAGCATTTT.

This sequence joins TRBV19 and TRBJ1-5; weak D call: TRBD1 (6 bases). Germline CDR1 LNHDA, CDR2 SQIVND (reference sequence). The ends were cut back, 3 bases at V and 0 bases at J, with 24 bases in the middle. This CDR3 contains 20 residues. The CDR3 sequence is CASSIFPAGATIYSNQPQHF. The CDR3 DNA reads TGTGCCAGTAGTATTTTCCCGGCAGGGGCCACGATTTATAGCAATCAGCCCCAGCATTTT.

The V call is TRBV19, the J call TRBJ1-4; D is unresolved. The CDR3 runs to 11 residues. Germline V gene sequence: CDR1 LNHDA, CDR2 SQIVND (reference sequence). Deletions cut 3 bases from V and 8 bases from J, with 4 bases between. For the CDR3, the DNA is TGTGCCAGTAGTATTCGGGAAAAACTGTTTTTT. It encodes CASSIREKLFF.

This chain links TRBV7-3 with TRBJ1-1; D remains ambiguous. The CDR3 has 13 amino acids. V was trimmed by 4 bases and J by 2 bases, leaving 8 bases between them. Germline V gene lookup returns CDR1 SGHTA and CDR2 FQGTGA. This chain's CDR3 is CASSSTRNTEAFF. In DNA form, the CDR3 reads TGTGCCAGCAGCTCCACGCGCAACACTGAAGCTTTCTTT.